The clone carrying this TCR beta chain came up a few times. Antigen: not known. This entry comes from a study of beta chain features in type 1 diabetes. Study at large: Sorted cells, around 100 million in number, were examined across all samples.

A CD45RO/CCR7/CD25/CD127/CD95/CD27 panel sorted naive, central memory, regulatory and stem cell-like memory CD4+ cells. Trimming took 2 bases from V and 4 from J, leaving 14 bases between them. The germline CDR1 and CDR2 sequences are MNHEY and SVGAGI. This CDR3 comprises 15 residues. The study reverse transcribed the entire isolated RNA, so it sequenced expressed TCRB transcripts. Only in-frame clones appear in the TCRdb table, and some are missing; sequencing was by immunoSEQ multiplex PCR. The profile covers about 220,000 clones, with approximately 10% appearing a single time and 1% to 1.5% taken by the ten largest. Overall study results and limits: When Type 1 diabetes patients were examined, their TCRB CDR3s proved moderately but significantly shorter in all four CD4+ subsets.

V usage is TRBV6-5 and J usage is TRBJ2-5; tentative D call: TRBD1 (5 bases). The sequence came from a man younger than 35 in good health. The sequenced sample consisted of central memory CD4+ T cells from blood. The DNA of the CDR3 is TGTGCCAGCAGTTACCAGGGCCTAGGGGCAGAGACCCAGTACTTC. Translating gives CASSYQGLGAETQYF.